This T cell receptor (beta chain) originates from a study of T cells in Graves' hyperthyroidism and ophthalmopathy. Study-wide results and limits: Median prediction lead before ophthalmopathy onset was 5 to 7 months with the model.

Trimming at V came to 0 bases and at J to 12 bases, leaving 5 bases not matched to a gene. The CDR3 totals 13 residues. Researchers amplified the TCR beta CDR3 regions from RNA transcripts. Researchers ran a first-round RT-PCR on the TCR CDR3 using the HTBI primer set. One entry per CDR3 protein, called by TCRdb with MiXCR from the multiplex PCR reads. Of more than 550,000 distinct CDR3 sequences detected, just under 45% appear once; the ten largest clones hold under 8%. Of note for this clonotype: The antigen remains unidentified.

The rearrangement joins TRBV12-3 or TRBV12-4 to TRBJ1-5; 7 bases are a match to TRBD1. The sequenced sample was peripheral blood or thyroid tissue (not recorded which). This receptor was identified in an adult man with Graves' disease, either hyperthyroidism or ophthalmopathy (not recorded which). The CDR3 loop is CASSLAQGEDQHF. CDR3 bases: TGTGCCAGCAGTTTAGCCCAGGGGGAGGACCAGCATTTT.